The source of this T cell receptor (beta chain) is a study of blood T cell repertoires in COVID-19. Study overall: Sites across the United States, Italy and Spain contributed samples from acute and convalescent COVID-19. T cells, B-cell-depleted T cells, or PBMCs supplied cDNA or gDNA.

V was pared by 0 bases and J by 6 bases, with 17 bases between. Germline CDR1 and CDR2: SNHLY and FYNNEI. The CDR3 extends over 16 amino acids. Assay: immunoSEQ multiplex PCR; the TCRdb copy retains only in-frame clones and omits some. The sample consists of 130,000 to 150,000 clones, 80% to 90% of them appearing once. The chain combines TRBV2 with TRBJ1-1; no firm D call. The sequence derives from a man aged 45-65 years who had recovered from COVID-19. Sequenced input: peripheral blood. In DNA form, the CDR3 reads TGTGCCAGCAGTGAAGCTGCTAGGACGGGGAGGGCTGAAGCTTTCTTT. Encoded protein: CASSEAARTGRAEAFF.